What follows are 13 T cell receptor beta chains derived from one specimen sequenced in a study of T cell repertoires in cytomegalovirus infection. MiXCR was run by TCRdb on the reads, yielding one entry per CDR3 protein. The repertoire consists of around 570,000 distinct CDR3 sequences, with over 35% occurring once and the leading ten covering around 50%. These receptors' antigens are unknown. Sequencing used cultured PBMCs, obtained from culture after CMV antigen stimulation. The receptors shown here come from a human donor in good health (CMV status not recorded). Some clones in this sample may be carry-over from other donors' samples.

V is TRBV12-3 or TRBV12-4 and J is TRBJ1-2; possible D gene TRBD1, 6 bases. V shed 2 bases and J shed 8 bases, with 15 bases lying between them. CDR3 size: 14 residues. CDR3 loop: CASSLMEGGSGYTF. In DNA form, the CDR3 reads TGTGCCAGCAGTTTAATGGAAGGGGGGTCGGGCTACACCTTC.

This clonotype was counted only a few times. The chain carries TRBV6-2 or TRBV6-3 and TRBJ2-3; TRBD2 aligns across 7 bases. In germline, CDR1 is MNHEY, CDR2 SVGEGT. This CDR3 is built from 18 residues. V trimming: 5 bases; J trimming: 2 bases; junction bases outside the gene matches: 16. The CDR3, as DNA: TGTGCCAGCAGTCCGCTCCGGAGGCGCGGGGGATACACAGATACGCAGTATTTT. This codes for CASSPLRRRGGYTDTQYF.

This clonotype was counted ten times or more. The V and J genes are TRBV7-8 and TRBJ2-5, with 12 nucleotides matching TRBD2. Trimming took 1 base from V and 5 from J; bases not matched to a gene: 2. CDR3 length equals 15 residues. Germline lookup yields CDR1 SGHVS and CDR2 FQNEAQ. CDR3 nucleotides: TGTGCCAGCAGCTTAGAGGGACTAGCGGGCGAGACCCAGTACTTC. This gives the protein CASSLEGLAGETQYF. Filled out from reference TRBV7-8 and TRBJ2-5, the complete variable domain reads GAGVSQSPRYKVAKRGQDVALRCDPISGHVSLFWYQQALGQGPEFLTYFQNEAQLDKSGLPSDRFFAERPEGSVSTLKIQRTQQEDSAVYLCASSLEGLAGETQYFGPGTRLLVL.

The gene calls are TRBV28 and TRBJ1-1, with D possibly being TRBD1 (5 bases). Germline V CDR1 and CDR2: MDHEN, SYDVKM. This CDR3 comprises 14 residues. V lost 5 bases, J lost 1 base, and 11 bases lay in between. DNA for the CDR3: TGTGCCAGCAGTATCGGGGGGTCGAACACTGAAGCTTTCTTT. Translating it yields CASSIGGSNTEAFF.

This chain connects TRBV11-2 to TRBJ1-1, with D hard to call. CDR1 is SGHAT and CDR2 is FQNNGV in the germline V gene. Deletions cut 2 bases from V and 4 bases from J, with 14 bases between. This CDR3 contains 15 residues. CDR3: CASSLSAGWGTEAFF. The CDR3 nucleotides are TGTGCCAGCAGCTTAAGTGCAGGTTGGGGCACTGAAGCTTTCTTT.

This clonotype was recorded a few times. The chain links TRBV7-8 to TRBJ2-1, with 7 bases lining up with TRBD1. The V gene end was trimmed by 5 bases and the J gene end by 0 bases; junction bases not matched to a gene: 7. The CDR3 sequence is 16 residues long. CDR1 is SGHVS, CDR2 FQNEAQ, per germline. CDR3 bases: TGTGCCAGCAGCCCAAGACAGGGCAGCTCCTACAATGAGCAGTTCTTC. Translating gives CASSPRQGSSYNEQFF.

This clonotype was counted only a few times. V and J are TRBV27 and TRBJ1-1, with D tentatively TRBD1 (5 bases). Trimming stripped 4 bases from V and 7 bases from J, with 19 bases between. This CDR3 is built from 15 residues. Per germline, CDR1 MNHEY and CDR2 SMNVEV (reference sequence). CDR3 bases: TGTGCCAGCAGTTCACGGTCCGCGGGGCAGGGTGAAGCTTTCTTT. Amino acids: CASSSRSAGQGEAFF.

V usage is TRBV30 and J usage is TRBJ2-3, with 7 nucleotides matching TRBD1. Losses at the gene ends were 1 base for V and 5 bases for J; bases not matched to a gene: 6. Germline values: CDR1 GTSNPN, CDR2 SVGIG (reference sequence). This CDR3 region has 14 residues. CDR3 nucleotide sequence: TGTGCCTGGAGTGGCGGTAGGGGGCAAGATACGCAGTATTTT. The encoded protein is CAWSGGRGQDTQYF. Using reference TRBV30 and TRBJ2-3 for the parts outside the CDR3, the full variable domain is SQTIHQWPATLVQPVGSPLSLECTVEGTSNPNLYWYRQAAGRGLQLLFYSVGIGQISSEVPQNLSASRPQDRQFILSSKKLLLSDSGFYLCAWSGGRGQDTQYFGPGTRLTVL.

The J gene is TRBJ2-1, the V gene TRBV24-1; D remains ambiguous. Germline assignment: CDR1 KGHDR and CDR2 SFDVKD. Trimming removed 0 bases at V and 3 bases at J, with 11 bases between. This CDR3 is 16 amino acids long. The CDR3 coding sequence is TGTGCCACCAGTGATTTGCAGGCAGAAGGCTACAATGAGCAGTTCTTC. This encodes CATSDLQAEGYNEQFF.

V is TRBV20-1 and J is TRBJ2-1; unclear D gene. The germline gives CDR1 DFQATT, CDR2 SNEGSKA (reference sequence). The CDR3 is 15 amino acids. Trimming took 4 bases from V and 0 from J, leaving 13 bases between them. This CDR3 is CSATPSGSSYNEQFF. As DNA, the CDR3 is TGCAGTGCTACCCCGTCGGGTAGCTCCTACAATGAGCAGTTCTTC.

This clonotype was recorded a few times. V is TRBV7-2 and J is TRBJ2-1, with D perhaps TRBD2 (6 bases). Per the germline V gene, CDR1 is SGHTA and CDR2 is FQGNSA. Trimming cost V 5 bases and J 7 bases, with 18 bases left between them. This CDR3 has 15 amino acids. This CDR3 reads CASSPGLHGENEQFF. In DNA form, the CDR3 reads TGTGCCAGCAGCCCGGGACTCCATGGGGAGAATGAGCAGTTCTTC.

This clonotype came up a few times. This rearrangement joins TRBV7-2 to TRBJ2-1; 15 positions agree with TRBD2. This CDR3 contains 19 residues. Germline V gene lookup returns CDR1 SGHTA and CDR2 FQGNSA. V was clipped by 3 bases and J by 3 bases; unmatched bases: 9. The CDR3 DNA is TGTGCCAGCAGCTTCAGTCCCGGGACTAGCGGGAGGCTCTACAATGAGCAGTTCTTC. This gives the protein CASSFSPGTSGRLYNEQFF.

The chain links TRBV9 to TRBJ2-2; no definite D call. V shed 0 bases and J shed 6 bases, with 9 bases lying between them. CDR3 length equals 14 residues. CDR1 is SGDLS, CDR2 YYNGEE, per germline. The CDR3 is CASSVAFRSGELFF. CDR3 nucleotides: TGTGCCAGCAGCGTAGCTTTCCGTTCCGGGGAGCTGTTTTTT.